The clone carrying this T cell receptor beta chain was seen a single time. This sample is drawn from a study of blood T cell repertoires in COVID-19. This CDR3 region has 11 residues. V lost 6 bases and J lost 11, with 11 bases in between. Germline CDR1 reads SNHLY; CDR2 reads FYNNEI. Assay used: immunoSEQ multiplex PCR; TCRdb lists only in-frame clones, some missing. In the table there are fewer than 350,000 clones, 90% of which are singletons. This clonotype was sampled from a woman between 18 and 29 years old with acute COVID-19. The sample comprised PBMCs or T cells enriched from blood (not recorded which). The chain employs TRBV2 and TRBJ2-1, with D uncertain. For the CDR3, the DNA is TGTGCCAGCAGGACCGAAGCGCAGCAGTTCTTC. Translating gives CASRTEAQQFF.